This T cell receptor beta chain was sequenced during a study of CD8 T cells in Susac syndrome. Across the study: Among the Susac syndrome patients who underwent sequencing, roughly 6 had clinically active disease, while roughly 8 of them were in remission.

The CDR3 contains 14 residues. Germline loops: CDR1 LNHDA, CDR2 SQIVND (reference sequence). V lost 5 bases, J lost 5 bases, and 6 bases stayed unmatched. RNA, at about 0.5 to 1 ug, was reverse transcribed with random hexamers. TCRdb independently ran MiXCR on the immunoSEQ multiplex PCR reads; one entry per CDR3 protein. The sample has approximately 180,000 distinct CDR3 sequences, more than 85% seen once. Details on this clonotype: Its antigen is undetermined.

Regarding the study as a whole: CD4+ T cell repertoires in Susac syndrome exhibited no evidence of clonal expansion.

TEMRA cells were FACS-enriched, while CD8+ and CD4+ T cells were negatively isolated. The sample taken for sequencing was CD4+ T cells from PBMCs. The chain recombines TRBV19 with TRBJ2-1; TRBD1 matches at 7 bases. This TCR came from a human donor with Susac syndrome. As DNA, the CDR3 is TGTGCCAGTAGTCGACAGGGTCTCCACAATGAGCAGTTCTTC. Its protein is CASSRQGLHNEQFF.